One and the same sample provided the 2 T cell receptor beta chains below, sequenced in a study of shared clonotypes between healthy human individuals. The protocol was immunoSEQ multiplex PCR, while the TCRdb copy is restricted to in-frame clones and leaves out a portion. The profile shows 850,000 to 1,100,000 clones, around 77% of them singletons. Sequencing input: memory CD4+ T cells from PBMCs. Subset specified: CD45RA-negative fraction. The receptor set was obtained from a man between 18 and 35 years old in good health. Some clones in this sample may be carry-over from other donors' samples.

The chain links TRBV5-1 to TRBJ2-1; TRBD1 is a possible D gene (6 bases). CDR1 and CDR2 (germline): SGHRS, YFSETQ. The CDR3 covers 14 residues. V was cut by 0 bases and J by 7 bases, with 11 bases left in between. CDR3 amino acids: CASSLARTVNEQFF. CDR3 coding DNA: TGCGCCAGCAGCTTGGCCAGGACAGTTAATGAGCAGTTCTTC.

This clone was picked up one time. The V gene is TRBV20-1, the J gene TRBJ2-1; D uncertain. Germline CDR1 and CDR2: DFQATT and SNEGSKA (reference sequence). The V gene lost 3 bases and the J gene lost 5 bases, with 5 bases spanning the gap. The CDR3 sequence is 11 residues long. The CDR3 DNA reads as TGCAGTGCTAGCAGGAACAATGAGCAGTTCTTC. It encodes CSASRNNEQFF.